The T cell receptor beta chain under discussion was sequenced for a study of Ad26.COV2.S vaccination and SARS-CoV-2 variants. Treatment of the sample: around 19 received Ad26.COV2.S at low or high dose, single or two shots; about 5 received placebo; per-sample allocation not given. Samples came from day 63 after the first vaccine or placebo injection. The study, taken as a whole, reports: Analytic work on TCR breadth and depth might have understated the full extent of total T cell responses.

A remark on this clone: Its antigen is undetermined.

Sequenced by immunoSEQ multiplex PCR; TCRdb stores in-frame clones only, minus some. The profile shows a few hundred thousand clones, more than 70% of them singletons. From germline, CDR1 is SGHDT and CDR2 YYEEEE. Trimming took 0 bases from V and 5 from J, leaving 14 bases between them. The CDR3 is 15 residues long. This rearrangement joins TRBV5-6 to TRBJ2-5, with D possibly called TRBD1 or TRBD2 (5 bases each). Sequences were derived from peripheral blood, sampled in a trial of Ad26.COV2.S vaccine versus placebo. The origin of this receptor is a person between 18 and 59 years old who received the Ad26.COV2.S COVID-19 vaccine or a placebo. DNA for the CDR3: TGTGCCAGCAGCTTGGTCCCGGGACCTCGGGAGACCCAGTACTTC. It translates to CASSLVPGPRETQYF.